The entry that follows covers one TCR beta chain sequence. Its antigen is not known. This sample is drawn from a study of early T cells in non-severe SARS-CoV-2 infection. The overall study: Sequencing input comprised bulk RNA from unsorted whole blood; chain pairing was not available.

CDR3 size: 17 residues. Trimming at V came to 3 bases and at J to 0 bases, leaving 9 bases not matched to a gene. CDR1 is LGHDT and CDR2 is YNNKEL in the germline V gene (reference sequence). cDNA molecules, individually, were tagged with unique molecular identifiers. TCRdb independently ran MiXCR on the 5' RACE reads; one entry per CDR3 protein. This sample has approximately 64,000 distinct CDR3 sequences, with 20% to 25% found just once. Overall study results and limits: Database matching using VDJdb favored anti-spike CD8 responses, with private and CD4 specificities left missing.

The TCR was taken from an adult who was a healthcare worker with PCR-confirmed SARS-CoV-2 infection or an uninfected control (not recorded which). The source material was whole blood, sampled at baseline. V usage is TRBV3-1 and J usage is TRBJ2-3, with 7 bases fitting TRBD2. This CDR3 reads CASSQSPSGASTDTQYF. CDR3 bases: TGTGCCAGCAGCCAGAGCCCGAGCGGGGCCAGCACAGATACGCAGTATTTT.